Listed here are 6 T cell receptor beta chains from one sample, sequenced in a study of CD8 T cells in ankylosing spondylitis. Using its own MiXCR run on the 5' RACE reads, TCRdb lists one record per CDR3 protein. The sample holds 200,000 to 300,000 distinct CDR3 sequences, about 24% seen once. The sequenced sample was blood, either unsorted or a sorted T cell fraction (not recorded which). These receptors were obtained from a male donor with ankylosing spondylitis or in good health (not recorded which).

This clonotype showed up many times. This chain links TRBV29-1 with TRBJ2-7; unclear D gene. V shed 6 bases and J shed 1 base, with 13 bases lying between them. The CDR3 contains 13 residues. Germline-derived CDR1 and CDR2 are SQVTM and ANQGSEA. The CDR3 nucleotides read TGCAGCGTACTGCCCGACGGATCCTACGAGCAGTACTTC. This codes for CSVLPDGSYEQYF.

The chain is built from TRBV6-5 and TRBJ2-5; D uncertain. The CDR3 length is 12 residues. Between the trimmed V and J ends, which lost 5 bases and 1 base, there was a span of 5 bases. CDR1 MNHEY and CDR2 SVGAGI come from the germline V gene. The CDR3 DNA reads TGTGCCAGCAGTCGGACCCAAGAGACCCAGTACTTC. Its protein product is CASSRTQETQYF.

This clonotype was observed a handful of times. The chain links TRBV10-2 to TRBJ2-7; 7 bases agree with TRBD1. V lost 6 bases, J lost 5 bases, and 7 bases stayed unmatched. This CDR3 is 13 amino acids long. Germline loops: CDR1 WSHSY, CDR2 SAAADI. The CDR3 nucleotides are TGCGCCAGCAGGAAACAGGGGTCGGACGAGCAGTACTTC. Its translation: CASRKQGSDEQYF.

This clonotype was seen a handful of times. This chain uses TRBV6-2 or TRBV6-3 with TRBJ2-1, with no clear D. Per the germline V gene, CDR1 is MNHEY and CDR2 is SVGEGT. Between the trimmed V and J ends, which lost 6 bases and 1 base, there was a span of 13 bases. This CDR3 region has 15 residues. CDR3 loop: CASSLLGLSYNEQFF. CDR3 DNA: TGTGCCAGCAGCCTCCTAGGGTTGTCCTACAATGAGCAGTTCTTC.

J is TRBJ2-1 and V is TRBV10-1; D remains ambiguous. Trimming removed 3 bases from V and 10 bases from J, with 16 bases in between. Germline V lookup: CDR1 WNHNN, CDR2 SYGVQD (reference sequence). This CDR3 comprises 14 residues. As DNA, the CDR3 is TGCGCCAGCAGTGACTCGGCTCGTCGTAGGGAGCAGTTCTTC. Translation gives CASSDSARRREQFF.

This clonotype was recorded at least ten times. The chain combines TRBV29-1 with TRBJ2-5, with D possibly being TRBD1 (6 bases). Trimming shortened V by 6 bases and J by 5 bases, and 13 bases separated the two germline ends. There are 12 residues in the CDR3. CDR1 and CDR2 from the germline V gene are SQVTM and ANQGSEA. The DNA of the CDR3 is TGCAGCGTCGACAGGTGGACGGAGACCCAGTACTTC. This sequence encodes CSVDRWTETQYF.